The entry below describes one TCR beta chain. This specimen belongs to a study of blood T cell repertoires in COVID-19. About the research overall: The United States, Italy and Spain supplied acute and convalescent COVID-19 samples. Nucleic acid was either cDNA or gDNA, and it came from T cells, B-cell-depleted T cells, or PBMCs.

The CDR3 spans 12 residues. Trimming pared 2 bases from V and 11 bases from J, leaving 11 bases between. Germline V gene sequence: CDR1 LGHNA, CDR2 YNFKEQ. Patients in Seattle were enrolled during active infection, then followed longitudinally. In the authors' workflow: Amplification from reference gene primers served as the basis for estimated nucleated cell counts. Generated by immunoSEQ multiplex PCR, the TCRdb table keeps only in-frame clones and is missing some. The D gene and trimming were derived from the DNA, and the V and J assignments and clone size from that table. The profile shows around 230,000 clones, roughly 85% of them singletons.

This sequence joins TRBV4-2 and TRBJ2-3; D unresolved. The specimen sequenced was peripheral blood. This TCR derives from a man aged 50-60 years with COVID-19, enrolled during active disease. This CDR3 reads CASSQKSEVQYF. The CDR3 nucleotides read TGTGCCAGCAGCCAAAAATCAGAGGTGCAGTATTTT.